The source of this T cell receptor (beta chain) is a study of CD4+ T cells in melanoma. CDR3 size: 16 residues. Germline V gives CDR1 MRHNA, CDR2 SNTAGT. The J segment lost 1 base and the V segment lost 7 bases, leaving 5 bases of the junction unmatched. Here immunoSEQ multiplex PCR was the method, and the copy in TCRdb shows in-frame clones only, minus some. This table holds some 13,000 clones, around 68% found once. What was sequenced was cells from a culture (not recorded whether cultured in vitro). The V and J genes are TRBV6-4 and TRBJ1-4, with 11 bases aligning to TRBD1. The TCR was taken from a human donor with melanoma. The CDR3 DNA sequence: TGTGCCAGCAACAGGACAGGGGGCCAAACTAATGAAAAACTGTTTTTT. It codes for CASNRTGGQTNEKLFF.